These 2 T cell receptor beta chains share one sample of origin, sequenced in a study of cytomegalovirus exposure and HLA in healthy donors. The PCR was carried out with 60 Vbeta primers and 13 Jbeta primers. Sequencing used immunoSEQ multiplex PCR; TCRdb keeps in-frame clones, though not all of them. The sample lists around 90,000 clones, around 81% seen once, with about 0.53% in the top ten. Material: PBMCs. These receptors all come from a man aged 30-40 years in good health and CMV-seronegative.

J is TRBJ2-2 and V is TRBV13; D is unclear. Per germline, CDR1 PRHDT and CDR2 FYEKMQ (reference sequence). The CDR3 length is 17 residues. V lost 6 bases to trimming and J lost 0 bases, with 17 bases between them. This CDR3 is CASRPYSRTANTGELFF. The CDR3 coding sequence is TGTGCCAGCAGGCCCTATTCTAGAACCGCGAACACCGGGGAGCTGTTTTTT.

This rearrangement joins TRBV27 to TRBJ1-3; 7 positions match TRBD1. With V trimmed by 10 bases and J by 5 bases, 11 bases remained unmatched. CDR3 size: 14 residues. CDR1 is MNHEY, CDR2 SMNVEV, per germline (reference sequence). This CDR3 reads CATRGQADRNTIYF. CDR3 bases: TGTGCCACCCGAGGACAGGCCGATAGAAACACCATATATTTT.